The T cell receptor beta chain described here comes from a study of shared clonotypes between healthy human individuals. Looked up from germline, CDR1 is LNHDA and CDR2 is SQIVND (reference sequence). The CDR3 is 16 amino acids. Trimming at V came to 6 bases and at J to 6 bases, leaving 7 bases not matched to a gene. Only in-frame clones appear in the TCRdb table, and some are missing; sequencing was by immunoSEQ multiplex PCR. The sample yields some 1.4 million clones, around 97% seen once. The genes are TRBV19 and TRBJ2-1; TRBD2 aligns across 14 bases. The sequencing input was naive CD4+ T cells sorted from blood. Specified subset: CD45RA+ positively selected. The sequence was collected from a man aged 25 to 40 in good health. The CDR3 here is CASSVIGLAGGNEQFF. CDR3 sequence (DNA): TGTGCCAGTAGCGTCATCGGACTAGCGGGAGGCAATGAGCAGTTCTTC.